Listed below are T cell receptor beta chains from one sample, sequenced in a study of shared clonotypes between healthy human individuals. The data were produced by immunoSEQ multiplex PCR, yet TCRdb's version contains in-frame clones alone and is incomplete. This sample has fewer than 500,000 clones; nearly 80% occur once, and the top ten carry approximately 12%. Material: PBMCs. The receptors come from a woman between 40 and 55 years old in good health. Some clones in this sample may be carry-over from other donors' samples. Each CDR3 is given with its conserved first and last residue. The D gene is left open where the match is weak. Clone size is not always given. Where it is, it says once, few, many or a class for expanded clones.

TRBJ2-1	TRBD2	NA	TRBV7-6	TGTGCCAGCAGCTTAGGCGTGGGGGGGTTAAACGAGCAGTTCTTC	CASSLGVGGLNEQFF
TRBJ2-3	TRBD2	NA	TRBV7-3	TGTGCCAGCAGTCGGACTAGCGGGAGTTATACGCAGTATTTT	CASSRTSGSYTQYF
TRBJ2-7	NA	NA	TRBV27	TGTGCCAGCAGTTCTTTTGGCTTGGGCGAGCAGTACTTC	CASSSFGLGEQYF
TRBJ2-1	TRBD2	NA	TRBV6-1	TGTGCCAGCAGTGAACCTCGGGGGGGTGAGCAGTTCTTC	CASSEPRGGEQFF
TRBJ2-2	NA	NA	TRBV9	TGTGCCAGCAGCCCGGACTACTTCGGCGGCACCGGGGAGCTGTTTTTT	CASSPDYFGGTGELFF
TRBJ2-7	NA	NA	TRBV5-1	TGCGCCAGCGGGCCTGGGACGAGCTCCTACGAGCAGTACTTC	CASGPGTSSYEQYF
TRBJ2-4	NA	NA	TRBV4-3	TGCGCCAGCAGCCGAATACAGGGATCCAAAAACATTCAGTACTTC	CASSRIQGSKNIQYF
TRBJ2-7	NA	NA	TRBV19	TGTGCCAGTAGTAAACCGGGGGCCTACGAGCAGTACTTC	CASSKPGAYEQYF
TRBJ1-2	NA	once	TRBV28	TGTGCCAGCAGTTTGAGTCGGGTAAACTATGGCTACACCTTC	CASSLSRVNYGYTF
TRBJ1-1	NA	many	TRBV11-2	TGTGCCAGCAGCTTAGATCGGCAGGGTGACACTGAAGCTTTCTTT	CASSLDRQGDTEAFF
TRBJ2-7	NA	NA	TRBV7-8	TGTGCCAGCAGCCGCGGTTCCTCCAGCGAGCAGTACTTC	CASSRGSSSEQYF
TRBJ2-2	TRBD2	NA	TRBV5-1	TGCGCCAGCAGCTCTAGAGGACTAGCGTCGAACACCGGGGAGCTGTTTTTT	CASSSRGLASNTGELFF
TRBJ1-2	NA	once	TRBV28	TGTGCCAGCAGTTTTAAGAGGCAGGCTTTTAACTATGGCTACACCTTC	CASSFKRQAFNYGYTF
TRBJ2-2	NA	NA	TRBV21-1	TGTGCCAGCAGCACATCCGGGACCGATAACACCGGGGAGCTGTTTTTT	CASSTSGTDNTGELFF
TRBJ1-2	NA	NA	TRBV28	TGTGCCAGCAGTTCCCGGACTATGGGGGGCTACACCTTC	CASSSRTMGGYTF
TRBJ2-7	TRBD2	NA	TRBV5-1	TGCGCCAGCAGCCGGGTAGGTCCTAGCGGGACTGTCGAGCAGTACTTC	CASSRVGPSGTVEQYF
TRBJ1-1	NA	NA	TRBV7-8	TGTGCCAGCAGTCAGGGAGACACTGAAGCTTTCTTT	CASSQGDTEAFF
TRBJ1-2	NA	NA	TRBV7-8	TGTGCCAGCAGCTTAGGGGACACTCCTAACTATGGCTACACCTTC	CASSLGDTPNYGYTF
TRBJ2-7	TRBD1	NA	TRBV7-2	TGTGCCAGCAGCCTAAGACAGGGGGCGGCCTACGAGCAGTACTTC	CASSLRQGAAYEQYF
TRBJ2-7	NA	NA	TRBV2	TGTGCCAGTTCGAAGGACATCTCCTACGAGCAGTACTTC	CASSKDISYEQYF
TRBJ1-2	NA	NA	TRBV30	TGTGCCTGGACAGGGTTTAACTATGGCTACACCTTC	CAWTGFNYGYTF
TRBJ2-3	TRBD2	NA	TRBV28	TGTGCCAGCTCATATGGCGGGAGGCCCAGGAATACGCAGTATTTT	CASSYGGRPRNTQYF
TRBJ2-7	NA	few	TRBV4-1	TGCGCCAGCAGCCAAGATGCGACTTCCGCGGACGAGCAGTACTTC	CASSQDATSADEQYF
TRBJ2-5	NA	NA	TRBV9	TGTGCCAGCAGCGTTGGGTACCAAGAGACCCAGTACTTC	CASSVGYQETQYF
TRBJ1-1	NA	few	TRBV7-9	TGTGCCAGCAGGGGAAACACTGAAGCTTTCTTT	CASRGNTEAFF
TRBJ2-7	TRBD2	NA	TRBV2	TGTGCCAGCAGTGACGGGAGGGCCTACGAGCAGTACTTC	CASSDGRAYEQYF
TRBJ2-7	TRBD2	NA	TRBV30	TGTGCCTGGGACAACACGGGGGGACTCCGCGGAGTCGGGCAGTACTTC	CAWDNTGGLRGVGQYF
TRBJ2-1	TRBD1	NA	TRBV2	TGTGCCAGCAGTGGGACAGGAGTGTACAATGAGCAGTTCTTC	CASSGTGVYNEQFF
TRBJ1-2	NA	NA	TRBV18	TGTGCCAGCTCACCAAGTGGGGACTATGGCTACACCTTC	CASSPSGDYGYTF
TRBJ2-1	NA	NA	TRBV15	TGTGCCACCAGCAGAGACCGAAACAATGAGCAGTTCTTC	CATSRDRNNEQFF
TRBJ2-7	TRBD2	NA	TRBV5-1	TGCGCCAGCAGCCAATCCGGGACTAGCGCCTACGAGCAGTACTTC	CASSQSGTSAYEQYF
TRBJ1-4	NA	NA	TRBV7-8	TGTGCCAGCAGCTTAGCGGGGCAGGGGATACTGTTTTTT	CASSLAGQGILFF
TRBJ2-5	TRBD2	NA	TRBV7-9	TGTGCCAGCAGCGAAGGGACTAGCGGGAGCCTGGGAGAGCAGTACTTC	CASSEGTSGSLGEQYF
TRBJ2-7	TRBD2	NA	TRBV2	TGTGCCAGCAGATCGGGACTAGCGGTACACGAGCAGTACTTC	CASRSGLAVHEQYF
TRBJ1-2	NA	few	TRBV19	TGTGCCAGTAGAGCCACACAGGGTAACTATGGCTACACCTTC	CASRATQGNYGYTF
TRBJ2-7	NA	NA	TRBV30	TGTGCCTGGAGCTGGGGGGGCGGTTCCTACGAGCAGTACTTC	CAWSWGGGSYEQYF
TRBJ2-1	TRBD2	NA	TRBV19	TGTGCCAGTAGTTATATAGCGGGGTTCAATGAGCAGTTCTTC	CASSYIAGFNEQFF
TRBJ1-5	TRBD1	NA	TRBV15	TGTGCCACCAGCAGCCCGACAGGGGCCAGCAATCAGCCCCAGCATTTT	CATSSPTGASNQPQHF
TRBJ1-4	NA	NA	TRBV7-8	TGTGCCAGCAGCCCAAATAGGTCCGGGGAAAAACTGTTTTTT	CASSPNRSGEKLFF
TRBJ2-5	NA	NA	TRBV4-1	TGCGCCAGCAGCCAAGAGGTGGGGCAAAGGGGTCGTTGGGAGACCCAGTACTTC	CASSQEVGQRGRWETQYF
TRBJ2-5	NA	NA	TRBV29-1	TGCAGCGCCCCTGAGGGGGGCGAAGAGACCCAGTACTTC	CSAPEGGEETQYF
TRBJ1-5	NA	NA	TRBV2	TGCGCCAGCAGTGGCATGGGGGCTGACAATCAGCCCCAGCATTTT	CASSGMGADNQPQHF
TRBJ1-2	NA	NA	TRBV19	TGTGCCAGTCAAAACATACCGGGGACGGCCTATGGCTACACCTTC	CASQNIPGTAYGYTF
TRBJ2-5	NA	NA	TRBV7-7	TGTGCTAGCAGCTTTGGGCAGCAAGAGACCCAGTACTTC	CASSFGQQETQYF
TRBJ2-7	TRBD2	few	TRBV5-1	TGCGCCAGCAGCTCCAGACTAGCGGGAGGAAAAGAGCAGTACTTC	CASSSRLAGGKEQYF
TRBJ2-2	TRBD1	NA	TRBV28	TGTGCCAGCAGTTGGGGGCCCGGGACAGGCCCACGTTTGAACACCGGGGAGCTGTTTTTT	CASSWGPGTGPRLNTGELFF
TRBJ2-3	NA	NA	TRBV9	TGTGCCAGCAGCGTAGTGGCGGGAATCGGCAGTTATACGCAGTATTTT	CASSVVAGIGSYTQYF
TRBJ2-7	NA	NA	TRBV7-8	TGTGCCAGCAGCTTAGTAGGCAGTACCTACGAGCAGTACTTC	CASSLVGSTYEQYF
TRBJ2-1	NA	NA	TRBV6-6	TGTGCCAGCAACGGATACAATGAGCAGTTCTTC	CASNGYNEQFF
TRBJ2-7	NA	NA	TRBV27	TGTGCCAGCAGTTTAGGGCAGGGGAGATCTCGTGAGCAGTACTTC	CASSLGQGRSREQYF
TRBJ2-4	NA	NA	TRBV19	TGTGCCAGTTCAGGACTGCCTGGGTCCAAAAACATTCAGTACTTC	CASSGLPGSKNIQYF